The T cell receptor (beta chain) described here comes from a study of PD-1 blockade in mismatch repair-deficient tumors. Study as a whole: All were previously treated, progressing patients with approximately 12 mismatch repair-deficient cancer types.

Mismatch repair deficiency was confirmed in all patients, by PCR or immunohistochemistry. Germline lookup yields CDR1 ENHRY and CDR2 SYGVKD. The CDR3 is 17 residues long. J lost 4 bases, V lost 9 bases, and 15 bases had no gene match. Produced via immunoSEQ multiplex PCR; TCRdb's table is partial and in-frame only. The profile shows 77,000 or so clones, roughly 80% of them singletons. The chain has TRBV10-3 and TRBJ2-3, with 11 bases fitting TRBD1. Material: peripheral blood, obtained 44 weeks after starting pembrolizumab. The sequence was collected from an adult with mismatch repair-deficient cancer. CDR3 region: CAINSIRDRGVSDTQYF. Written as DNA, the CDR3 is TGTGCCATTAACAGCATCCGGGACAGGGGGGTTTCAGATACGCAGTATTTT.